This TCR beta chain was profiled in a study of T cells expressing NK-cell markers. On the study more broadly: TCR beta repertoires came from sorted CD3+CD56+NKG2C+, CD3+CD56+NKG2C- and CD3+CD56-NKG2C+ T cells. Most of the eight sequenced donors were HCMV-seropositive; one was seronegative.

TCRdb re-called the 5' RACE reads, yielding one record per CDR3 amino acid sequence without DNA. The data show 300,000 to 500,000 distinct CDR3 sequences, and the top ten clones hold around 11%. Germline-derived CDR1 and CDR2 are SGHNT and YENEEA. This CDR3 has 15 residues. The genes are TRBV11-3 and TRBJ2-4; TCRdb names TRBD2, which stays unverified in the absence of DNA. The sample comprised blood T cells: a sorted CD56 or NKG2C T cell subset, CD4+ or CD8+ T cells, or bulk PBMC T cells (not recorded which). The TCR originated in a woman in her forties or fifties in good health. CDR3 region: CASRPREGSKNIQYF.